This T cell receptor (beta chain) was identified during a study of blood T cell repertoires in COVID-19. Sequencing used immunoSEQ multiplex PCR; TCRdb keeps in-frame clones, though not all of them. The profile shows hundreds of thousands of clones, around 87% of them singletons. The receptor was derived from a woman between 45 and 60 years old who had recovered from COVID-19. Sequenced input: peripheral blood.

CDR3 sequence: CASSQSTGGMDEAFF. CDR3 coding DNA: TGTGCCAGCAGCCAAAGTACAGGGGGCATGGATGAAGCTTTCTTT. The chain has TRBV11-3 and TRBJ1-1; TRBD1 agrees at 9 bases. CDR3 length equals 15 residues. Germline-derived CDR1 and CDR2 are SGHNT and YENEEA. V dropped 5 bases and J dropped 7; count of bases not matched to a gene: 11.